Following are 21 T cell receptor beta chains from one sample sequenced in a study of cytomegalovirus exposure and HLA in healthy donors. PCR primers comprised 60 Vbeta and 13 Jbeta primers. Produced via immunoSEQ multiplex PCR; TCRdb's table is partial and in-frame only. The sample includes approximately 200,000 clones, nearly 80% of them seen just once. The sequencing sample was made of PBMCs. The receptors originated from a woman in her twenties or thirties in good health and CMV-seropositive.

The chain has TRBV4-1 and TRBJ2-7, with TRBD2 matching over 9 bases. The CDR3 runs 16 residues. V shed 0 bases, J shed 1 base, and the junction held 4 bases outside the gene matches. CDR1 and CDR2 (germline): MGHRA, YSYEKL. This CDR3 reads CASSQEPLAGSYEQYF. The CDR3 bases are TGCGCCAGCAGCCAAGAGCCACTAGCGGGTTCCTACGAGCAGTACTTC.

The rearrangement uses TRBV4-1 and TRBJ2-5, with no clear D. In germline, CDR1 is MGHRA, CDR2 YSYEKL. V was shortened by 6 bases and J by 4 bases, with 6 bases between the two germline ends. The CDR3 length is 11 residues. The chain's CDR3 is CASSHGETQYF. As DNA, the CDR3 is TGCGCCAGCAGTCACGGAGAGACCCAGTACTTC.

The rearrangement links TRBV28 to TRBJ1-1, with 10 bases lining up with TRBD1. The J segment lost 5 bases and the V segment lost 6 bases, leaving 12 bases of the junction unmatched. CDR3 length: 16 amino acids. Germline-derived CDR1 and CDR2 are MDHEN and SYDVKM. The CDR3 DNA follows: TGTGCCAGCAGCTCGACAGGGGGCCTTGGTGTTACTGAAGCTTTCTTT. Protein product: CASSSTGGLGVTEAFF.

This chain connects TRBV7-2 to TRBJ2-7, with 7 nucleotides matching TRBD1. Germline V gives CDR1 SGHTA, CDR2 FQGNSA. The CDR3 loop spans 15 amino acids. With 0 bases clipped from V and 5 bases from J, the junction kept 7 bases outside the gene matches. The CDR3 region has the DNA TGTGCCAGCAGCTTAGCGAGTACAGGGGTGCACGAGCAGTACTTC. Translating it yields CASSLASTGVHEQYF.

The chain joins TRBV7-2 to TRBJ2-1; the match to TRBD2 covers 8 bases. This CDR3 spans 16 amino acids. The J segment lost 4 bases and the V segment lost 6 bases, leaving 11 bases of the junction unmatched. Germline V gene data show CDR1 as SGHTA and CDR2 as FQGNSA. CDR3 in DNA: TGTGCCAGCAGAATAGGGTCGGGGGGGCCTTACAATGAGCAGTTCTTC. Translating gives CASRIGSGGPYNEQFF.

The rearrangement uses TRBV19 and TRBJ1-5; maybe TRBD1 (6 bases). The CDR3 contains 15 residues. The ends were cut back, 0 bases at V and 6 bases at J, with 12 bases in the middle. The germline gives CDR1 LNHDA, CDR2 SQIVND (reference sequence). The CDR3 protein is CASSIDGRGGQPQHF. The CDR3 DNA sequence: TGTGCCAGTAGTATAGATGGGAGAGGGGGTCAGCCCCAGCATTTT.

The rearrangement links TRBV6-5 to TRBJ2-1; TRBD1 is a possible D gene (6 bases). This CDR3 region has 14 residues. The V end lost 0 bases, the J end lost 4 bases, and 7 bases lay between the germline ends. Germline V CDR1 and CDR2: MNHEY, SVGAGI. The CDR3 nucleotides read TGTGCCAGCAGTTACTCGGGACAATACAATGAGCAGTTCTTC. Translated: CASSYSGQYNEQFF.

J is TRBJ1-1 and V is TRBV7-2; the D gene is possibly TRBD1 (5 bases). V lost 3 bases, J lost 1 base, and 12 bases lay in between. CDR3 length equals 15 residues. The germline CDR1 and CDR2 sequences are SGHTA and FQGNSA. The CDR3 DNA sequence: TGTGCCAGCAGCTTTGGAGGGGTTTGGAACACTGAAGCTTTCTTT. As protein: CASSFGGVWNTEAFF. The complete variable domain, with remaining parts taken from reference TRBV7-2 and TRBJ1-1, reads GAGVSQSPSNKVTEKGKDVELRCDPISGHTALYWYRQSLGQGLEFLIYFQGNSAPDKSGLPSDRFSAERTGGSVSTLTIQRTQQEDSAVYLCASSFGGVWNTEAFFGQGTRLTVV.

The CDR3 is CATSRVRGGPYNEQFF. The CDR3 bases are TGTGCCACCAGCAGAGTTCGGGGAGGGCCCTACAATGAGCAGTTCTTC. V gene TRBV15 combines with J gene TRBJ2-1; 7 nucleotides match TRBD2. The CDR3 has 16 amino acids. Germline-derived CDR1 and CDR2 are LNHNV and YYDKDF (reference sequence). V gave up 1 base and J gave up 2 bases; unmatched junction bases: 5.

This sequence joins TRBV11-2 and TRBJ2-7; D ambiguous. V was trimmed by 3 bases and J by 2 bases, leaving 5 bases between them. CDR1 SGHAT and CDR2 FQNNGV come from the germline V gene. The CDR3 totals 12 residues. As DNA, the CDR3 is TGTGCCAGCAGCTTTGGAGCCTACGAGCAGTACTTC. This gives the protein CASSFGAYEQYF. The full variable domain, rest sourced from reference TRBV11-2 and TRBJ2-7, is EAGVAQSPRYKIIEKRQSVAFWCNPISGHATLYWYQQILGQGPKLLIQFQNNGVVDDSQLPKDRFSAERLKGVDSTLKIQPAKLEDSAVYLCASSFGAYEQYFGPGTRLTVT.

This chain joins TRBV4-3 and TRBJ1-5, with 12 bases aligning to TRBD1. Germline values: CDR1 LGHNA, CDR2 YSLEER. The CDR3 spans 17 residues. J gave up 6 bases and V 4 bases, and 10 bases lay outside the gene matches. The CDR3 DNA is TGCGCCAGCAGCCCACAACTGGGGGACAGGGGGCTTCAGCCCCAGCATTTT. Protein product: CASSPQLGDRGLQPQHF.

The chain is built from TRBV11-2 and TRBJ1-4; 7 nucleotides match TRBD1. The CDR3 sequence is 15 residues long. V lost 6 bases and J lost 0; bases outside the gene matches: 4. CDR1 is SGHAT, CDR2 FQNNGV, per germline. The DNA for the CDR3 is TGTGCCAGCAGTTCCCAGGGGGCAACTAATGAAAAACTGTTTTTT. It is translated as CASSSQGATNEKLFF.

The gene calls are TRBV5-6 and TRBJ2-1, with TRBD1 matching over 10 bases. Germline trimming cut 0 bases from V and 7 bases from J; bases unmatched to any gene: 4. CDR3 length: 15 residues. Per the germline V gene, CDR1 is SGHDT and CDR2 is YYEEEE. The CDR3 DNA reads TGTGCCAGCAGCTTGGGGGGACAGGGGAAGAATGAGCAGTTCTTC. Protein product: CASSLGGQGKNEQFF.

Notes on this clone: The junction and the germline gene differ at one end; a read error may be behind it. The CDR3 loop is CSSSLVVSGLAKNIQYF. In DNA, the CDR3 is TGTTCCAGCAGCTTAGTTGTGTCAGGCCTAGCCAAAAACATTCAGTACTTC. The rearrangement links TRBV7-9 to TRBJ2-4; unclear D gene. The V gene's germline CDR1 is SEHNR and CDR2 FQNEAQ (reference sequence). CDR3 length: 17 residues.

The chain has TRBV7-9 and TRBJ1-1; D gene ambiguous. V gave up 5 bases and J gave up 3 bases, with 13 bases separating them. The CDR3 sequence is 14 residues long. Germline CDR1 is SEHNR and CDR2 is FQNEAQ (reference sequence). The CDR3 coding sequence is TGTGCCAGCAGCCCCCAAACCGAGTACACTGAAGCTTTCTTT. It encodes CASSPQTEYTEAFF.

A single count supports this clone. The chain recombines TRBV10-1 with TRBJ2-7, with 10 bases that match TRBD2. The V gene's germline CDR1 is WNHNN and CDR2 SYGVQD (reference sequence). The trim removed 6 bases at V and 1 base at J, leaving 3 bases unmatched. The CDR3 has 14 amino acids. CDR3 sequence reads: CASRPAGGSYEQYF. In DNA, the CDR3 is TGCGCCAGCAGACCAGCGGGAGGGTCCTACGAGCAGTACTTC.

V and J are TRBV10-1 and TRBJ1-5, with D unclear. The CDR3 spans 13 residues. V was clipped by 3 bases and J by 5 bases, with 8 bases between them. Germline V gene data show CDR1 as WNHNN and CDR2 as SYGVQD (reference sequence). CDR3 bases: TGCGCCAGCAGTGAACGAGGGCATCAGCCCCAGCATTTT. Its protein product is CASSERGHQPQHF.

This clone was seen only once. The CDR3 DNA reads as TGTGCCAGCAGTTGGGTTGGGGGGGATACGCAGTATTTT. It codes for CASSWVGGDTQYF. This rearrangement joins TRBV6-6 to TRBJ2-3; tentative D call: TRBD2 (6 bases). Germline lookup yields CDR1 MNHNY and CDR2 SVGAGI (reference sequence). This CDR3 comprises 13 residues. V was shortened by 4 bases and J by 6 bases, with 11 bases between the two germline ends.

This rearrangement joins TRBV4-1 to TRBJ1-5, with D perhaps matching TRBD1 (5 bases). Looked up from germline, CDR1 is MGHRA and CDR2 is YSYEKL. V lost 0 bases and J lost 5, with 11 bases in between. The CDR3 runs 15 residues. The CDR3 here is CASSQEVRADQPQHF. CDR3 coding DNA: TGCGCCAGCAGCCAAGAGGTCAGGGCGGATCAGCCCCAGCATTTT.

The rearrangement joins TRBV6-1 to TRBJ2-1; possibly TRBD1 for D (5 bases). The CDR3 consists of 15 residues. Germline CDR1 is MNHNS and CDR2 is SASEGT. The ends were cut back, 7 bases at V and 1 base at J, with 14 bases in the middle. In DNA, the CDR3 is TGTGCCAGCACCGTGGCCAGGGATTCCTACAATGAGCAGTTCTTC. Its translation: CASTVARDSYNEQFF.

This clone was observed a few times. V usage is TRBV5-6 and J usage is TRBJ1-1; D is uncertain. The CDR3 covers 12 residues. Germline V gives CDR1 SGHDT, CDR2 YYEEEE. V dropped 0 bases and J dropped 9 bases, with 9 bases sitting between them. This CDR3 reads CASSLGGTQAFF. Here the CDR3 DNA reads TGTGCCAGCAGCTTGGGCGGAACCCAAGCTTTCTTT.